Below are 28 T cell receptor beta chains sequenced from a single sample in a study of T cells in Graves' hyperthyroidism and ophthalmopathy. TCR beta CDR3 regions were amplified from RNA transcripts. Researchers ran a first-round RT-PCR on the TCR CDR3 using the HTBI primer set. TCRdb re-derived calls from the multiplex PCR reads in MiXCR, one entry per CDR3 protein. The table lists around 540,000 distinct CDR3 sequences, 15% to 20% of them singletons. The sample taken for sequencing was blood. Source of these receptors: a woman aged 25 to 39 with Graves' ophthalmopathy.

This clonotype has ten or more counts. The chain is built from TRBV7-3 and TRBJ2-1; the D is unclear. Germline V gene sequence: CDR1 SGHTA, CDR2 FQGTGA. Trimming shortened V by 3 bases and J by 5 bases, and 14 bases separated the two germline ends. CDR3 length equals 15 residues. CDR3: CASSFGFWANNEQFF. As DNA, the CDR3 is TGTGCCAGCAGCTTCGGATTCTGGGCCAACAATGAGCAGTTCTTC. Based on the CDR3 plus reference TRBV7-3 and TRBJ2-1, the full variable domain is GAGVSQTPSNKVTEKGKYVELRCDPISGHTALYWYRQSLGQGPEFLIYFQGTGAADDSGLPNDRFFAVRPEGSVSTLKIQRTERGDSAVYLCASSFGFWANNEQFFGPGTRLTVL.

This clonotype occurred many times. This chain joins TRBV29-1 and TRBJ2-7; 8 bases are a match to TRBD1. V gave up 7 bases and J gave up 3 bases; unmatched junction bases: 8. This CDR3 is built from 13 residues. Germline V gene data show CDR1 as SQVTM and CDR2 as ANQGSEA. The CDR3 nucleotides are TGCAGCGAGGGTGGACAGGGCTACTACGAGCAGTACTTC. Translation: CSEGGQGYYEQYF.

J is TRBJ1-5 and V is TRBV27, with TRBD1 matching over 7 bases. CDR3 length: 14 amino acids. Per the germline V gene, CDR1 is MNHEY and CDR2 is SMNVEV (reference sequence). V was pared by 5 bases and J by 9 bases, with 10 bases of the junction left unmatched. The CDR3, as DNA: TGTGCCAGCAGTATCACAGGGGAGATTCGGCCCCAGCATTTT. This sequence encodes CASSITGEIRPQHF.

This clonotype came up many times. The chain has TRBV6-1 and TRBJ1-1; a possible D gene is TRBD1 (6 bases). Germline-derived CDR1 and CDR2 are MNHNS and SASEGT. The CDR3 length is 14 residues. The V gene lost 7 bases and the J gene lost 6 bases, with 18 bases spanning the gap. CDR3 protein: CASTFSLRTAEAFF. Here the CDR3 DNA reads TGTGCCAGCACCTTTAGCCTTCGGACAGCTGAAGCTTTCTTT.

This clonotype appeared many times. This chain links TRBV5-1 with TRBJ2-3, with a weak D call TRBD2 (6 bases). V lost 4 bases and J lost 0, with 9 bases in between. The germline V gene encodes CDR1 SGHRS and CDR2 YFSETQ. There are 14 residues in the CDR3. This chain's CDR3 is CASSVTSSTDTQYF. In DNA, the CDR3 is TGCGCCAGCAGCGTCACTAGCAGCACAGATACGCAGTATTTT.

The V gene is TRBV12-3 or TRBV12-4, the J gene TRBJ2-7; 9 nucleotides line up with TRBD1. V lost 7 bases, J lost 4 bases, and 2 bases stayed unmatched. The CDR3 consists of 12 residues. The CDR3 region is CASKGQGYEQYF. DNA for the CDR3: TGTGCCAGCAAGGGACAGGGTTACGAGCAGTACTTC.

This clonotype has only a few counts. The V and J genes are TRBV5-1 and TRBJ2-6, with 10 bases aligning to TRBD1. V was clipped by 5 bases and J by 2 bases; unmatched bases: 4. CDR3 size: 16 residues. The V gene's germline CDR1 is SGHRS and CDR2 YFSETQ. The DNA of the CDR3 is TGCGCCAGCAGATCGGGGACAGGGGCTGGGGCCAACGTCCTGACTTTC. Translating it yields CASRSGTGAGANVLTF.

Remarks on this clonotype: An end of the junction does not agree with germline; a read error may underlie this. This sequence joins TRBV7-7 and TRBJ2-5; D is tentatively TRBD1 or TRBD2 (5 bases each). The CDR3 runs 14 residues. The germline V gene encodes CDR1 SSHAT and CDR2 FNYEAQ (reference sequence). CDR3 sequence: CASSQPGRKETQYF. The CDR3 bases are TGTGCTAGCAGCCAACCGGGACGGAAAGAGACCCAGTACTTC.

This clonotype came up many times. A much larger clone differs from this one at a single base, so this may be a read error. The rearrangement uses TRBV27 and TRBJ2-1; the D call may be TRBD1 or TRBD2 (5 bases each). The CDR3 has 12 amino acids. Deletions cut 2 bases from V and 8 bases from J, with 7 bases between. CDR1 is MNHEY, CDR2 SMNVEV, per germline (reference sequence). The CDR3 region has the DNA TGTGCCAGCAGTTTACAGGGACATGAGCAGTTCTTC. Its translation is CASSLQGHEQFF.

This clonotype has ten or more counts. This chain links TRBV6-2 or TRBV6-3 with TRBJ2-2, with D possibly TRBD1 on 5 matching bases. This CDR3 has 17 residues. Germline CDR1 reads MNHEY; CDR2 reads SVGEGT. The V and J ends lost 0 bases and 3 bases respectively, with 14 bases between them. The CDR3 is CASSYSFRAIDTGELFF. CDR3 nucleotide sequence: TGTGCCAGCAGTTACTCATTCAGGGCCATCGACACCGGGGAGCTGTTTTTT.

Worth noting for this clonotype: This may be a read error, as it is one base from a much larger clone. V and J are TRBV19 and TRBJ2-2; D uncertain. Per the germline V gene, CDR1 is LNHDA and CDR2 is SQIVND (reference sequence). The V gene lost 3 bases and the J gene lost 4 bases, with 0 bases spanning the gap. The CDR3 runs 11 residues. As DNA, the CDR3 is TGTGCCAGTAGTATCACCGGGGAGCTGTTTTTT. It specifies CASSITGELFF.

DNA for the CDR3: TGTGCCAGCAGTCAGGCCGGGACAGTTCCCCACGAGCAGTACTTC. Translated: CASSQAGTVPHEQYF. This chain connects TRBV3-1 to TRBJ2-7, with 7 bases aligning to TRBD1. The CDR3 extends over 15 amino acids. V was clipped by 6 bases and J by 5 bases; unmatched bases: 13. Germline assignment: CDR1 LGHDT and CDR2 YNNKEL (reference sequence).

This clonotype has a count of ten or more. This chain uses TRBV10-3 with TRBJ2-5, with a tentative D call TRBD2 (5 bases). CDR3 length: 14 amino acids. CDR1 ENHRY and CDR2 SYGVKD come from the germline V gene. Trimming removed 2 bases at V and 5 bases at J, with 12 bases between. The CDR3 protein is CAISEGRQLETQYF. CDR3 bases: TGTGCCATCAGTGAGGGGAGACAACTGGAGACCCAGTACTTC.

This sequence joins TRBV28 and TRBJ1-1; 10 bases are shared with TRBD1. CDR1 and CDR2 from the germline V gene are MDHEN and SYDVKM. V was pared by 3 bases and J by 4 bases, with 5 bases of the junction left unmatched. CDR3 length equals 15 residues. This CDR3 reads CASSFRTGGTTEAFF. Written as DNA, the CDR3 is TGTGCCAGCAGTTTCCGGACAGGGGGGACCACTGAAGCTTTCTTT.

This chain uses TRBV4-1 with TRBJ2-3; tentative D call: TRBD2 (7 bases). CDR1 and CDR2 (germline): MGHRA, YSYEKL. V was shortened by 1 base and J by 3 bases, with 17 bases between the two germline ends. This CDR3 has 17 residues. CDR3 nucleotides: TGCGCCAGCAGCCAAGGAGGAGGGGGGGGGTTAACAGATACGCAGTATTTT. Translated, it gives CASSQGGGGGLTDTQYF.

This clonotype was seen a handful of times. The chain is built from TRBV7-2 and TRBJ2-6, with D perhaps TRBD2 (5 bases). The length of the CDR3 is 18 residues. V was shortened by 6 bases and J by 1 base, with 19 bases between the two germline ends. CDR1 and CDR2 (germline): SGHTA, FQGNSA. CDR3 sequence reads: CASRDGKTPRSGANVLTF. In DNA, the CDR3 is TGTGCCAGCAGGGACGGGAAAACCCCCCGGTCTGGGGCCAACGTCCTGACTTTC.

This clonotype was observed many times. V usage is TRBV12-3 or TRBV12-4 and J usage is TRBJ2-3; 8 nucleotides agree with TRBD1. The CDR3 is made up of 14 amino acids. V lost 5 bases to trimming and J lost 8 bases; unmatched junction nucleotides: 9. CDR3 protein: CASSPDRGKGTQYF. Written as DNA, the CDR3 is TGTGCCAGCAGTCCAGACAGGGGAAAGGGTACGCAGTATTTT.

There are many counts of this clonotype. J is TRBJ2-5 and V is TRBV20-1, with D possibly matching TRBD1 (6 bases). Germline CDR1 and CDR2: DFQATT and SNEGSKA (reference sequence). The CDR3 spans 16 residues. Trimming shortened V by 0 bases and J by 0 bases, and 14 bases separated the two germline ends. CDR3 bases: TGCAGTGCTAGAGATTTCAGGGGCTCGCACCAAGAGACCCAGTACTTC. It translates to CSARDFRGSHQETQYF.

Ten or more counts support this clonotype. This CDR3 reads CSVEAETGYEQYF. CDR3 DNA sequence: TGCAGCGTTGAGGCAGAGACAGGCTACGAGCAGTACTTC. The chain is built from TRBV29-1 and TRBJ2-7; tentative D call: TRBD1 (6 bases). Trimming removed 3 bases at V and 3 bases at J, with 12 bases between. The CDR3 totals 13 residues. Germline loops: CDR1 SQVTM, CDR2 ANQGSEA.

This clonotype has just a few counts. V usage is TRBV4-1 and J usage is TRBJ2-7, with D perhaps being TRBD1 or TRBD2 (6 bases each). Germline assignment: CDR1 MGHRA and CDR2 YSYEKL. The ends were cut back, 1 base at V and 5 bases at J, with 21 bases in the middle. The CDR3 loop spans 17 amino acids. CDR3 protein: CASSQGTWGADSNEQYF. CDR3 coding DNA: TGCGCCAGCAGCCAAGGGACGTGGGGGGCGGATAGCAACGAGCAGTACTTC.

This clonotype showed up many times. The chain carries TRBV6-2 or TRBV6-3 and TRBJ2-1, with TRBD2 matching 9 bases. The junction had 9 bases not matched to a gene; V was cut back by 2 bases and J by 10 bases. CDR3 length: 15 amino acids. Germline CDR1 is MNHEY and CDR2 is SVGEGT. CDR3 protein: CASSYAASGMEEQFF. For the CDR3, the DNA is TGTGCCAGCAGTTACGCAGCTAGCGGGATGGAGGAGCAGTTCTTC.

This clonotype was seen only a few times. The V and J genes are TRBV11-2 and TRBJ2-2; D unclear. Trimming removed 4 bases at V and 10 bases at J, with 10 bases between. The length of the CDR3 is 12 residues. The germline V gene has CDR1 SGHAT and CDR2 FQNNGV. The CDR3 loop is CASSSDMEELFF. CDR3 nucleotides: TGTGCCAGCAGCTCTGACATGGAGGAGCTGTTTTTT.

This clonotype was seen more than once but under ten times. The V and J genes are TRBV7-9 and TRBJ2-2; D call uncertain. V dropped 5 bases and J dropped 4 bases, with 5 bases sitting between them. This CDR3 has 12 amino acids. Germline loops: CDR1 SEHNR, CDR2 FQNEAQ (reference sequence). CDR3 bases: TGTGCCAGCAGCACTACCACCGGGGAGCTGTTTTTT. Its protein product is CASSTTTGELFF. Complete variable domain (other parts from reference TRBV7-9 and TRBJ2-2): DTGVSQNPRHKITKRGQNVTFRCDPISEHNRLYWYRQTLGQGPEFLTYFQNEAQLEKSRLLSDRFSAERPKGSFSTLEIQRTEQGDSAMYLCASSTTTGELFFGEGSRLTVL.

This clonotype appeared a few times. The rearrangement uses TRBV27 and TRBJ2-3; D is unclear. This CDR3 contains 13 residues. V lost 6 bases and J 2 bases, leaving 9 bases between the germline ends. Germline lookup yields CDR1 MNHEY and CDR2 SMNVEV (reference sequence). The CDR3 nucleotides are TGTGCCAGCAGCCACCCCCTCACAGATACGCAGTATTTT. Amino acid sequence: CASSHPLTDTQYF.

This clonotype occurred many times. The CDR3 bases are TGTGCCAGCAACGATTCAGGGGTAGGGGATCAGCCCCAGCATTTT. The encoded protein is CASNDSGVGDQPQHF. V gene TRBV6-1 combines with J gene TRBJ1-5; possible D gene TRBD1, 6 bases. Germline V gene data show CDR1 as MNHNS and CDR2 as SASEGT. The V end was cut by 7 bases, the J end by 5 bases, with 18 bases between. This CDR3 is built from 15 residues.

Only a few counts were recorded for this clonotype. A read error is possible here, since a much larger clone lies one base away. The V call is TRBV6-1, the J call TRBJ2-7; D gene ambiguous. CDR3 length equals 15 residues. CDR1 is MNHNS, CDR2 SASEGT, per germline. Trimming cost V 8 bases and J 2 bases, with 19 bases left between them. The CDR3 region has the DNA TGTGCCAGCGGTCCACAAACCGGGCCAGCCTACGAGCAGTACTTC. It is translated as CASGPQTGPAYEQYF.

This clonotype was counted many times. The chain links TRBV28 to TRBJ2-1, with 7 bases aligning to TRBD2. The CDR3 runs 13 residues. Germline trimming cut 7 bases from V and 7 bases from J; bases unmatched to any gene: 7. Germline CDR1 is MDHEN and CDR2 is SYDVKM. The CDR3 DNA reads as TGTGCCAGCAACCGGGCTAGCGGAAATGAGCAGTTCTTC. Protein sequence: CASNRASGNEQFF.

In this sample, this clonotype turned up many times. The V call is TRBV27, the J call TRBJ2-1; TRBD1 matches at 9 bases. J gave up 7 bases and V 8 bases, and 21 bases lay outside the gene matches. Germline V gene lookup returns CDR1 MNHEY and CDR2 SMNVEV (reference sequence). This CDR3 is 18 amino acids long. In DNA, the CDR3 is TGTGCCAGCGGAGGGACAGGGCCTTTCCGTGACCTTCGGAATGAGCAGTTCTTC. It yields the protein CASGGTGPFRDLRNEQFF.